This T cell receptor beta chain originates from a study of T cells in Graves' hyperthyroidism and ophthalmopathy. General observations from the study: Researchers found most expanded thyroid clonotypes above 0.001 in blood as well.

Ophthalmopathy cases scored 3 or more on the Clinical Activity Score and 4 or more on NOSPECS grade, with duration below 3 months. Those patients with uncontrolled infection, other autoimmune disease, pregnancy or lactation were excluded. The germline CDR1 and CDR2 sequences are SQVTM and ANQGSEA. V was pared by 4 bases and J by 0 bases, with 9 bases between. The CDR3 loop spans 13 amino acids. Amplified regions were TCR beta CDR3 sequences from RNA transcripts. The study used the HTBI primer set for a first-round RT-PCR of the TCR CDR3. TCRdb reprocessed the multiplex PCR reads with MiXCR, giving one entry per CDR3 protein. The profile shows 250,000 to 350,000 distinct CDR3 sequences, approximately 23% of them singletons. In the case of this clonotype: Its antigen is unknown.

This TCR was sampled from a man aged 25 to 40 with Graves' ophthalmopathy. Input material: blood. The rearrangement uses TRBV29-1 and TRBJ2-5, with unresolved D. The CDR3: CSVVLTDQETQYF. The DNA for the CDR3 is TGCAGCGTTGTATTGACTGACCAAGAGACCCAGTACTTC.